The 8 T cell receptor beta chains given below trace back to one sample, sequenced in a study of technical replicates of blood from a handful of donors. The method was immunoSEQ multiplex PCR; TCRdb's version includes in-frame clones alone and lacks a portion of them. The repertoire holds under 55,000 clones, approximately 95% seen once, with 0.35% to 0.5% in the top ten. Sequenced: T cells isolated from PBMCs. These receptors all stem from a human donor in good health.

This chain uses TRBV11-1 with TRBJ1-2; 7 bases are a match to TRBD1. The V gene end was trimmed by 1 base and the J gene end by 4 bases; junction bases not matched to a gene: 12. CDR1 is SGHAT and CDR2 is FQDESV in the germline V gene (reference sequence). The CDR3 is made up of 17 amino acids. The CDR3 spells CASSLDAFTGDPYGYTF. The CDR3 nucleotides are TGTGCCAGCAGCTTAGATGCCTTCACAGGGGATCCCTATGGCTACACCTTC.

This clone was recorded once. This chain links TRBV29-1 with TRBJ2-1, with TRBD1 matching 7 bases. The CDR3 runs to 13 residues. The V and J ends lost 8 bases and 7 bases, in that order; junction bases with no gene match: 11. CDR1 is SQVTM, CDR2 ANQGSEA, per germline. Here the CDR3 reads CSIGQASLNEQFF. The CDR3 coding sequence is TGCAGCATTGGACAGGCGTCCCTAAATGAGCAGTTCTTC.

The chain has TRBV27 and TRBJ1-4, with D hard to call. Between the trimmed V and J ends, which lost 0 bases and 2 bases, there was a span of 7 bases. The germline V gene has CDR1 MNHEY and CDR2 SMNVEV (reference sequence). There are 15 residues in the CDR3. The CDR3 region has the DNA TGTGCCAGCAGTTTATCATGGACTACTAATGAAAAACTGTTTTTT. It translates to CASSLSWTTNEKLFF.

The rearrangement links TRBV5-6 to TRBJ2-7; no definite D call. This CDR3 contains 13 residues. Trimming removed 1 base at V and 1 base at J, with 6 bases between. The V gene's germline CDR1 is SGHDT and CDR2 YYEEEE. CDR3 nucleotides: TGTGCCAGCAGCTTGCTGTCTTCCTACGAGCAGTACTTC. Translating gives CASSLLSSYEQYF.

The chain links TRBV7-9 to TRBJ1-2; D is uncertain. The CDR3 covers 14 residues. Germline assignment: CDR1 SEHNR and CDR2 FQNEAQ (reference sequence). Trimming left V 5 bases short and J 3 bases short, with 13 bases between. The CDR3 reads CASSLKAVHYGYTF. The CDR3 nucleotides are TGTGCCAGCAGCCTGAAGGCGGTACACTATGGCTACACCTTC. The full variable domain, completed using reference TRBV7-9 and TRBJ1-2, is DTGVSQNPRHKITKRGQNVTFRCDPISEHNRLYWYRQTLGQGPEFLTYFQNEAQLEKSRLLSDRFSAERPKGSFSTLEIQRTEQGDSAMYLCASSLKAVHYGYTFGSGTRLTVV.

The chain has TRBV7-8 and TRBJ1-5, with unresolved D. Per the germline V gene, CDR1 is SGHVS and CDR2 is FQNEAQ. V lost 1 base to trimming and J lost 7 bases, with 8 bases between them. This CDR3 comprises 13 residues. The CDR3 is CASSLGGRQPQHF. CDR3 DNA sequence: TGTGCCAGCAGCTTAGGCGGGAGGCAGCCCCAGCATTTT.

Here the CDR3 reads CASRSGGGRSAYEQFF. Here the CDR3 DNA reads TGTGCCAGCAGAAGCGGGGGGGGTCGAAGCGCGTATGAGCAGTTCTTC. The chain combines TRBV2 with TRBJ2-1, with 10 positions matching TRBD2. The length of the CDR3 is 16 residues. The germline V gene has CDR1 SNHLY and CDR2 FYNNEI. The junction had 13 bases not matched to a gene; V was cut back by 6 bases and J by 8 bases.

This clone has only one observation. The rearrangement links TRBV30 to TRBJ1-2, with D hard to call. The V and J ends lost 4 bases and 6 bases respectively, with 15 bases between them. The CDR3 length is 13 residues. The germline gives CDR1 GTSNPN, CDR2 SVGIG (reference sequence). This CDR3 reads CAWNHLGGNGYTF. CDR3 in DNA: TGTGCCTGGAACCATCTAGGAGGTAATGGCTACACCTTC.